This TCR beta chain emerged from a study of cytomegalovirus exposure and HLA in healthy donors. Study summary: Early released data had around 79 million unique TCRs, all coming from HLA-typed donors. Study conclusions and caveats: Solely CMV serostatus was available to characterize immune exposure. TCR beta sequences reportedly predicted most subjects' HLA-A and HLA-B alleles accurately.

The PCR ran on 60 Vbeta and 13 Jbeta primers. The table came from immunoSEQ multiplex PCR; TCRdb's copy has only in-frame clones and leaves some out. The data hold 150,000 to 200,000 clones, with around 80% observed a single time. On this clone: The antigen is unknown.

Sequencing was carried out using PBMCs. This sequence was found in a woman aged 30 to 39 in good health and CMV-seropositive.

Here the CDR3 DNA reads TGTGCCAGCAGCGTAACTTCCCACAGGGACCACGAGCAGTACTTC. This sequence encodes CASSVTSHRDHEQYF. The J gene is TRBJ2-7, the V gene TRBV9, with D possibly being TRBD1 (6 bases). Germline CDR1 SGDLS, CDR2 YYNGEE. The CDR3 spans 15 residues. V lost 1 base and J lost 5, with 16 bases in between.